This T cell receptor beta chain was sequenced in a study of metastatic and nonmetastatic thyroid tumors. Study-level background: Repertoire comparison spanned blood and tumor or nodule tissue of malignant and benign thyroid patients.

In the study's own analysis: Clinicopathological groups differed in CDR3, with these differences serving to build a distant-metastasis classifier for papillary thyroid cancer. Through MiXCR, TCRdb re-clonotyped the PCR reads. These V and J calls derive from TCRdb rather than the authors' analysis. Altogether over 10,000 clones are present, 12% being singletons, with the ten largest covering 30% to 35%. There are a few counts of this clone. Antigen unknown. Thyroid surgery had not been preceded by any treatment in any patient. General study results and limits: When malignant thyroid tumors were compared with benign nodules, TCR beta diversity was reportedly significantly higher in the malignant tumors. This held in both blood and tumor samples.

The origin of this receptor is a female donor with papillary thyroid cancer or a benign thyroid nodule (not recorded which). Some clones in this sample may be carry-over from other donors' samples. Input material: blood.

Here the CDR3 reads CASNPTGVGNTIYF. The CDR3 nucleotides read TGTGCCAGCAATCCGACAGGCGTTGGAAACACCATATATTTT. This sequence joins TRBV2 and TRBJ1-3; perhaps TRBD1 as D (6 bases). The CDR3 length is 14 residues. The germline CDR1 and CDR2 sequences are SNHLY and FYNNEI. Between the trimmed V and J ends, which lost 7 bases and 3 bases, there was a span of 13 bases.